Below, one TCR beta chain is given with its context. The germline V gene has CDR1 SNHLY and CDR2 FYNNEI. Trimming cost V 6 bases and J 7 bases, with 19 bases left between them. This CDR3 comprises 15 residues. This entry belongs to a study of blood T cell repertoires in COVID-19. Authors' analysis steps: Amplified reference gene primers provided the basis for estimating nucleated cell counts. Clones were read by immunoSEQ multiplex PCR, and TCRdb kept only the in-frame ones, dropping some. The DNA gave D and trimming, while V, J and clone size come from that table. The sample lists about 200,000 clones; roughly 84% were seen once.

Sequencing was carried out using peripheral blood. The rearrangement links TRBV2 to TRBJ2-1; TRBD2 might be the D (7 bases). The TCR comes from a woman of 80 years or more with acute or convalescent COVID-19. The CDR3 DNA is TGTGCCAGCAGACGTTCTAGCGGCCAGGGGAATGAGCAGTTCTTC. It is translated as CASRRSSGQGNEQFF.